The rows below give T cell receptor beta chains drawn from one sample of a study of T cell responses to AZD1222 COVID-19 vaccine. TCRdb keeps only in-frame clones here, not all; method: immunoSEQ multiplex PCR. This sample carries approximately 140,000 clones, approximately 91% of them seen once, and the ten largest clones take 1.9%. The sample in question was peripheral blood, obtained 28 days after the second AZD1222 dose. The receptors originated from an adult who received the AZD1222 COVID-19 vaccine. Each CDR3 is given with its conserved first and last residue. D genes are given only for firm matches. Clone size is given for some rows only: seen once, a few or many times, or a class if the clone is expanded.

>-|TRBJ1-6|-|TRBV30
CAWSVELLNSPLHF
TGTGCCTGGAGTGTAGAGCTGTTGAATTCACCCCTCCACTTT
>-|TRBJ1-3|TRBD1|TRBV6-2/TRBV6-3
CASSYSTRGVSGNTIYF
TGTGCCAGCAGTTACTCGACCAGGGGGGTCTCTGGAAACACCATATATTTT
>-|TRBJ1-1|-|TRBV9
CASSPRVRLGGPNTEAFF
TGTGCCAGCAGCCCCCGAGTACGGTTAGGGGGACCGAACACTGAAGCTTTCTTT
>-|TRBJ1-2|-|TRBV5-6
CASRRPTNYGYTF
TGTGCCAGCCGCCGTCCTACTAACTATGGCTACACCTTC
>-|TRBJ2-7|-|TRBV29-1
CSVEQDGSYEQYF
TGCAGCGTTGAACAGGATGGGTCCTACGAGCAGTACTTC
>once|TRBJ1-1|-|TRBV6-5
CASSYGGKNTEAFF
TGTGCCAGCAGTTACGGGGGAAAGAACACTGAAGCTTTCTTT
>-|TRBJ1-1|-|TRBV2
CASSELLAGAEAFF
TGTGCCAGCAGTGAGTTATTGGCAGGGGCCGAAGCTTTCTTT
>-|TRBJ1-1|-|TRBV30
CAWSVRGGVNTEAFF
TGTGCCTGGAGTGTACGAGGGGGGGTGAACACTGAAGCTTTCTTT
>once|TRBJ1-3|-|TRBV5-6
CASSLFVSNSGNTIYF
TGTGCCAGCAGCTTGTTCGTTTCGAACTCTGGAAACACCATATATTTT
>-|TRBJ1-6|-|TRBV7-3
CASSTSGLYNSPLHF
TGTGCCAGCAGCACATCGGGACTGTATAATTCACCCCTCCACTTT
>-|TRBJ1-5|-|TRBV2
CASTKGGRSNQPQHF
TGTGCCAGCACTAAAGGGGGACGGAGCAATCAGCCCCAGCATTTT
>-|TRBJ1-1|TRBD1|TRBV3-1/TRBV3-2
CASSQTGRNTEAFF
TGTGCCAGCAGCCAGACAGGGAGGAACACTGAAGCTTTCTTT
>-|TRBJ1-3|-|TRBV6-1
CASSEGGFSGNTIYF
TGTGCCAGCAGTGAAGGAGGGTTCTCTGGAAACACCATATATTTT
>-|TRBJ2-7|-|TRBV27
CASRGGLVRSEQYF
TGTGCCAGCAGGGGGGGGCTGGTCCGATCCGAGCAGTACTTC
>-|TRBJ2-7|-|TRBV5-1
CASSLGFGFSSSYEQYF
TGCGCCAGCAGCTTGGGATTTGGTTTTTCGAGCTCCTACGAGCAGTACTTC
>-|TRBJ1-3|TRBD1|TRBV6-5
CASSYGTGSGNTIYF
TGTGCCAGCAGTTACGGGACAGGGTCGGGAAACACCATATATTTT
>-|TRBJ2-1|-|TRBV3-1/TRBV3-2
CASSQWLANEQFF
TGTGCCAGCAGCCAGTGGCTAGCTAACGAGCAGTTCTTC
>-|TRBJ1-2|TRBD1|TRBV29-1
CSVEGPGGEYGYTF
TGCAGCGTTGAAGGTCCAGGGGGCGAATATGGCTACACCTTC
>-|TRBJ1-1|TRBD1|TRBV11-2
CASSLDRGEAFF
TGTGCCAGCAGCCTAGACAGGGGAGAAGCTTTCTTT
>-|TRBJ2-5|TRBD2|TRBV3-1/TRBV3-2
CASSQETSGRPRGETQYF
TGTGCCAGCAGCCAAGAAACTAGCGGGAGGCCGAGGGGGGAGACCCAGTACTTC
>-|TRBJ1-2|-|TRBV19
CASGEGTPRSYTF
TGTGCCAGCGGGGAAGGGACCCCCAGGAGCTACACCTTC
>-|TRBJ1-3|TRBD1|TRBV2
CASSDGRGGNTIYF
TGTGCCAGCAGTGACGGCAGGGGGGGAAACACCATATATTTT
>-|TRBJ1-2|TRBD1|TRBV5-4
CASSLDNYRGWGYTF
TGTGCCAGCAGCTTGGATAATTACAGGGGATGGGGCTACACCTTC
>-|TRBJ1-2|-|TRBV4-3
CASSQEGPSDYTF
TGCGCCAGCAGCCAAGAAGGCCCAAGTGACTACACCTTC
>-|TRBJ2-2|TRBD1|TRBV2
CARTSGTGGTGELFF
TGTGCCAGGACTTCCGGGACAGGGGGCACCGGGGAGCTGTTTTTT
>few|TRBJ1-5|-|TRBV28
CASSLPGYGVQPQHF
TGTGCCAGCAGTCTCCCGGGTTATGGGGTTCAGCCCCAGCATTTT
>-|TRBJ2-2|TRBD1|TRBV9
CASSVRDRGQYTGELFF
TGTGCCAGCAGCGTCCGGGACAGGGGGCAATACACCGGGGAGCTGTTTTTT
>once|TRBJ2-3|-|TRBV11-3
CASSLAVLGSRFGDTQYF
TGTGCCAGCAGCTTAGCAGTTTTGGGTAGTCGGTTCGGGGATACGCAGTATTTT
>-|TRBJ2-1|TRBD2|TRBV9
CASSVRVASGNSYNEQFF
TGTGCCAGCAGCGTCCGGGTTGCTAGCGGGAACTCCTACAATGAGCAGTTCTTC
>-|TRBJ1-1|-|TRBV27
CASSLSAQANTEAFF
TGTGCCAGCAGTTTATCCGCACAGGCAAACACTGAAGCTTTCTTT
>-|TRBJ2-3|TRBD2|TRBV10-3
CAISGGTSGRAGDTQYF
TGTGCCATCAGTGGCGGGACTAGCGGGAGGGCCGGAGATACGCAGTATTTT
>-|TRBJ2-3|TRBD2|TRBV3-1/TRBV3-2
CASSHNSGGDTQYF
TGTGCCAGCAGCCATAATAGCGGGGGAGATACGCAGTATTTT
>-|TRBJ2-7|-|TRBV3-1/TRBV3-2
CASSQLVGSYEQYF
TGTGCCAGCAGCCAATTAGTGGGTTCCTACGAGCAGTACTTC
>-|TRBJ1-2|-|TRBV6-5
CASSPREKGGYTF
TGTGCCAGCAGCCCGCGGGAAAAAGGTGGCTACACCTTC
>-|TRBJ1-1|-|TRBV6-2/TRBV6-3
CASSYNSGNTEAFF
TGTGCCAGCAGTTACAACAGTGGGAACACTGAAGCTTTCTTT
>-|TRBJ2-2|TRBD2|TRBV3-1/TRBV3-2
CASSRSLTPGRVTGELFF
TGTGCCAGCAGCCGAAGCTTAACACCCGGGAGGGTTACCGGGGAGCTGTTTTTT
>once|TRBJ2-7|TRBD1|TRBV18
CASSPGQTRSYEQYF
TGTGCCAGCTCACCGGGACAGACAAGGAGTTACGAGCAGTACTTC
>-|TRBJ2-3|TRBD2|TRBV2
CASSGLAGGPTDTQYF
TGTGCCAGCAGTGGACTAGCGGGGGGGCCCACAGATACGCAGTATTTT
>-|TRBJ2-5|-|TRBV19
CASTESGYQETQYF
TGTGCCAGTACCGAGAGCGGGTACCAAGAGACCCAGTACTTC
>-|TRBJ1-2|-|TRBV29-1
CSVDLRTKNNYGYTF
TGCAGCGTTGACTTAAGGACGAAAAATAACTATGGCTACACCTTC
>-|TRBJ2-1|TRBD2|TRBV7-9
CASSLNSGSIDEQFF
TGTGCCAGCAGCTTAAATAGCGGGAGTATCGATGAGCAGTTCTTC
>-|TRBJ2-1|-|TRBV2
CASSPEGSSYNEQFF
TGTGCCAGCAGCCCCGAAGGTAGCTCCTACAATGAGCAGTTCTTC
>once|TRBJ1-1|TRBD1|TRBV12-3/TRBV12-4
CASSRQGNTEAFF
TGTGCCAGCTCCCGACAGGGGAACACTGAAGCTTTCTTT
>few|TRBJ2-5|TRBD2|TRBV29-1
CSVDTSGSLETQYF
TGCAGCGTTGATACTAGCGGGAGTTTGGAGACCCAGTACTTC
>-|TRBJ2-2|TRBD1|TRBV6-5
CASSSIPGQGAGELFF
TGTGCCAGCAGTTCTATTCCGGGACAGGGGGCCGGGGAGCTGTTTTTT
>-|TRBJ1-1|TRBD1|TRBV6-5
CASSIQGSLNTEAFF
TGTGCCAGCAGTATACAGGGGAGTTTGAACACTGAAGCTTTCTTT
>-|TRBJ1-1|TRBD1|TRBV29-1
CSARDRGSAKTEAFF
TGCAGCGCCCGGGACAGGGGATCGGCGAAAACTGAAGCTTTCTTT
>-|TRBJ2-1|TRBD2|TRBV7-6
CASSLGGGTTYNEQFF
TGTGCCAGCAGCTTAGGGGGGGGTACCACCTACAATGAGCAGTTCTTC
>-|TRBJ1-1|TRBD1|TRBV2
CASRRDREGTNTEAFF
TGTGCCAGCAGACGCGACAGGGAGGGTACGAACACTGAAGCTTTCTTT
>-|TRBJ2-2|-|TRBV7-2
CASSPLAPNTGELFF
TGTGCCAGCAGCCCGCTAGCCCCGAACACCGGGGAGCTGTTTTTT
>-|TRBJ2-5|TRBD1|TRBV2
CASSDDLGTDQETQYF
TGTGCCAGCAGTGATGATCTCGGGACAGATCAAGAGACCCAGTACTTC
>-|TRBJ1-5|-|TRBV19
CASSTAGDGNNQPQHF
TGTGCCAGTAGTACCGCCGGGGACGGGAACAATCAGCCCCAGCATTTT
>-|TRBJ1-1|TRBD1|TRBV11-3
CASSSDRGTEAFF
TGTGCCAGCAGCTCCGACAGGGGTACTGAAGCTTTCTTT